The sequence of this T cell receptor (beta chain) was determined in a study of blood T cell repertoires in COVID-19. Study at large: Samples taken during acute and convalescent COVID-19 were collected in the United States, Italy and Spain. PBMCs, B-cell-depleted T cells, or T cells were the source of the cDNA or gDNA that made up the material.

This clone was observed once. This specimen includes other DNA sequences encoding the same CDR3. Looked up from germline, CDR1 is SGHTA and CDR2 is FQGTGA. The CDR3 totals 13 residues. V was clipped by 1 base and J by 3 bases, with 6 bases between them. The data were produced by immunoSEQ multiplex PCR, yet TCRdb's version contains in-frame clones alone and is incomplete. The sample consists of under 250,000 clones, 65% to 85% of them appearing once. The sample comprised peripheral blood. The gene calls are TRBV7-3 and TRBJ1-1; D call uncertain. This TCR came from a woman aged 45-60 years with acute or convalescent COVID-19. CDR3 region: CASSLRGDTEAFF. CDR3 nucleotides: TGTGCCAGCAGCTTAAGAGGAGACACTGAAGCTTTCTTT.